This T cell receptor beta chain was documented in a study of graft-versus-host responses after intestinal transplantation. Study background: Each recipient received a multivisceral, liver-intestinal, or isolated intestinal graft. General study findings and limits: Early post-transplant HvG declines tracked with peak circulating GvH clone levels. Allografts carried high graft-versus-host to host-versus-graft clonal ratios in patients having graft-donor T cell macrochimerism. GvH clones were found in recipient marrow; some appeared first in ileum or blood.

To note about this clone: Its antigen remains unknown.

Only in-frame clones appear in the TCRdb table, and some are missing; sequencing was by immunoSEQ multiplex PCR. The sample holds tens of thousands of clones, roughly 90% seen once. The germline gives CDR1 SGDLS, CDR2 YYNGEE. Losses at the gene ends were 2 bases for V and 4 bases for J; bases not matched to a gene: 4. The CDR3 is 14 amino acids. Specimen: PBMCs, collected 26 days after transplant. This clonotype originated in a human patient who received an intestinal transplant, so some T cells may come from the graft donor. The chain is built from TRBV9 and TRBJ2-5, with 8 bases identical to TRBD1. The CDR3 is CASSVRGLVETQYF. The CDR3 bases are TGTGCCAGCAGCGTCAGGGGGCTGGTAGAGACCCAGTACTTC.